The TCR beta chain under discussion was sequenced for a study of blood T cell repertoires in COVID-19. Clones were read by immunoSEQ multiplex PCR, and TCRdb kept only the in-frame ones, dropping some. Here the sample spans 45,000 to 60,000 clones, 78% being singletons. Allocation to cohorts depended on clinical history reported by the participants. V lost 3 bases and J 5 bases, leaving 7 bases between the germline ends. This CDR3 is 12 amino acids long. Germline V CDR1 and CDR2: ENHRY, SYGVKD. Sequencing used PBMCs or T cells enriched from blood (not recorded which). This sequence was found in a woman in her forties or fifties with acute COVID-19. V and J are TRBV10-3 and TRBJ1-1; no definite D call. CDR3 in amino acids: CAISEGRTEAFF. Written as DNA, the CDR3 is TGTGCCATCAGTGAAGGGAGGACTGAAGCTTTCTTT.